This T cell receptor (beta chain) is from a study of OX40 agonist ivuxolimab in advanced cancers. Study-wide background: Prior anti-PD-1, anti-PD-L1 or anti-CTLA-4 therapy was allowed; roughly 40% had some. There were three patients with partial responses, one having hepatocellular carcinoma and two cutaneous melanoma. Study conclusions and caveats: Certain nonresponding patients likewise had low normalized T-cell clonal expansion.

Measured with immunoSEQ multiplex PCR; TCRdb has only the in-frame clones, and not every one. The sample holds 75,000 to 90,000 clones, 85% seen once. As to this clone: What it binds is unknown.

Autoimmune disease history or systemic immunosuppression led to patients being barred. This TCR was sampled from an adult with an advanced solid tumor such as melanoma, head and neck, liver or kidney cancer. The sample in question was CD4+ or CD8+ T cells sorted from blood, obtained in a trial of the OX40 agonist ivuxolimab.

The CDR3 loop is CASSTTGQGWETQYF. For the CDR3, the DNA is TGTGCCAGCAGTACCACGGGACAGGGGTGGGAGACCCAGTACTTC. The chain carries TRBV2 and TRBJ2-5; TRBD1 matches 10 bases. Germline assignment: CDR1 SNHLY and CDR2 FYNNEI. Trimming at V came to 5 bases and at J to 5 bases, leaving 8 bases not matched to a gene. The CDR3 has 15 amino acids.